One and the same sample provided the 17 T cell receptor beta chains below, sequenced in a study of human thymus T cells (TCRdb year 2020). Libraries were constructed by the immunoSEQ multiplex PCR assay. TCRdb took this table from immuneACCESS and kept in-frame rearrangements with V and J called. Such tables lack part of the clones; where checked against another copy, unresolved V genes explain under half of the gap, and the rest is unexplained. For this sample there are tens of thousands of clones; around 96% appear just once. In total, the top ten clones hold roughly 0.03% of the sample. Thymus tissue was collected as surgical resects that were removed during corrective cardiac surgery. The specimen sequenced was thymus tissue. The origin of the receptors is a boy in the first two years of life with a congenital heart defect but otherwise immunologically healthy.

Here the CDR3 DNA reads TGTGCCAGCAGCCTGCCGACGGGACAGGGGGAGGGGACCCAGTACTTC. It translates to CASSLPTGQGEGTQYF. The V and J genes are TRBV2 and TRBJ2-5; TRBD1 agrees at 11 bases. This CDR3 has 16 residues. The germline V gene encodes CDR1 SNHLY and CDR2 FYNNEI. Losses at the gene ends were 6 bases for V and 7 bases for J; bases not matched to a gene: 13. The full variable domain, its missing parts supplied by reference TRBV2 and TRBJ2-5, is EPEVTQTPSHQVTQMGQEVILRCVPISNHLYFYWYRQILGQKVEFLVSFYNNEISEKSEIFDDQFSVERPDGSNFTLKIRSTKLEDSAMYFCASSLPTGQGEGTQYFGPGTRLLVL.

This clone was recorded a few times. The chain employs TRBV6-1 and TRBJ1-1; 7 nucleotides line up with TRBD1. The ends lost 2 bases at V and 4 bases at J; junction bases unmatched: 4. CDR3 length: 14 residues. Germline V gives CDR1 MNHNS, CDR2 SASEGT. The DNA for the CDR3 is TGTGCCAGCAGTGAACACAGGGGAAGCACTGAAGCTTTCTTT. It encodes CASSEHRGSTEAFF.

The gene calls are TRBV5-1 and TRBJ1-1; TRBD1 matches at 9 bases. Trimming cost V 4 bases and J 5 bases; bases outside gene matches: 12. Germline loops: CDR1 SGHRS, CDR2 YFSETQ. The CDR3 length is 16 residues. The CDR3 bases are TGCGCCAGCAGCCCCGATAGCCGGACAGGGGAAACTGAAGCTTTCTTT. Its protein is CASSPDSRTGETEAFF.

V gene TRBV28 combines with J gene TRBJ2-6; D not certain. The CDR3 has 15 residues. V was cut by 3 bases and J by 0 bases, with 6 bases left in between. Germline V gene sequence: CDR1 MDHEN, CDR2 SYDVKM. CDR3 sequence: CASSFRLSGANVLTF. The CDR3 DNA reads as TGTGCCAGCAGTTTTCGCCTCTCTGGGGCCAACGTCCTGACTTTC.

This clone was detected only once. The rearrangement joins TRBV2 to TRBJ1-1; D is perhaps TRBD1 (6 bases). The V and J ends lost 6 bases and 4 bases respectively, with 9 bases between them. This CDR3 is 12 amino acids long. Germline CDR1 SNHLY, CDR2 FYNNEI. The CDR3 DNA reads TGTGCCAGCAGGGGGGCGGCCACTGAAGCTTTCTTT. Its protein product is CASRGAATEAFF.

The CDR3 here is CSVDRAPYEQYF. The CDR3 region has the DNA TGCAGCGTTGACAGGGCACCCTACGAGCAGTACTTC. V gene TRBV29-1 combines with J gene TRBJ2-7, with a tentative D call TRBD1 (5 bases). Looked up from germline, CDR1 is SQVTM and CDR2 is ANQGSEA. The CDR3 consists of 12 residues. With 3 bases removed from V and 2 bases from J, the gap between germline ends came to 8 bases.

The chain uses TRBV7-2 and TRBJ2-3; D might be TRBD1 (5 bases). The CDR3 length is 18 residues. The germline V and J ends were trimmed by 5 bases and 0 bases, with 21 bases remaining between them. Germline loops: CDR1 SGHTA, CDR2 FQGNSA. The CDR3 sequence: CASSLINVGPKSTDTQYF. The DNA of the CDR3 is TGTGCCAGCAGCCTCATAAACGTGGGGCCGAAAAGCACAGATACGCAGTATTTT. Full variable domain (rest looked up from reference TRBV7-2 and TRBJ2-3): GAGVSQSPSNKVTEKGKDVELRCDPISGHTALYWYRQSLGQGLEFLIYFQGNSAPDKSGLPSDRFSAERTGGSVSTLTIQRTQQEDSAVYLCASSLINVGPKSTDTQYFGPGTRLTVL.

In DNA, the CDR3 is TGTGCCAGCAGCGCCTGGACTACATACAATGAGCAGTTCTTC. It is translated as CASSAWTTYNEQFF. The chain couples TRBV9 to TRBJ2-1; D is possibly TRBD2 (6 bases). Trimming took off 3 bases at V and 4 bases at J, with 11 bases between the two ends. Germline assignment: CDR1 SGDLS and CDR2 YYNGEE. The CDR3 sequence is 14 residues long.

The genes are TRBV15 and TRBJ1-2; a weak D match, TRBD1 (5 bases). V was pared by 0 bases and J by 4 bases, with 9 bases between. This CDR3 comprises 14 residues. CDR1 and CDR2 from the germline V gene are LNHNV and YYDKDF (reference sequence). The CDR3 here is CATSRDPDTYGYTF. CDR3 nucleotides: TGTGCCACCAGCAGAGATCCGGACACCTATGGCTACACCTTC.

The chain uses TRBV5-3 and TRBJ2-3, with 10 bases matching TRBD2. TRBV5-3 is assigned to the ORF class and has an uncertain function. This CDR3 has 19 residues. The V and J ends lost 4 bases and 2 bases, in that order; junction bases with no gene match: 16. For the CDR3, the DNA is TGTGCCAGAAGCCGCTGCGATCCACTCACTAGCGGGAACACAGATACGCAGTATTTT. Translated: CARSRCDPLTSGNTDTQYF.

The chain couples TRBV6-1 to TRBJ1-2, with 9 bases identical to TRBD1. The V gene end was trimmed by 7 bases and the J gene end by 3 bases; junction bases not matched to a gene: 6. The CDR3 runs 14 residues. Per the germline V gene, CDR1 is MNHNS and CDR2 is SASEGT. The CDR3 DNA follows: TGTGCCAGCACCCAGACAGGGGGGGACTATGGCTACACCTTC. Protein sequence: CASTQTGGDYGYTF.

The chain recombines TRBV5-5 with TRBJ2-7; 10 bases match TRBD1. The CDR3 runs 13 residues. The trim removed 6 bases at V and 4 bases at J, leaving 4 bases unmatched. The germline V gene has CDR1 SGHKS and CDR2 YYEKEE (reference sequence). CDR3 sequence reads: CASTGTGEYEQYF. The CDR3 DNA sequence: TGTGCCAGCACCGGGACAGGGGAATACGAGCAGTACTTC.

This chain uses TRBV6-1 with TRBJ1-1; D not certain. The CDR3 has 11 residues. The germline CDR1 and CDR2 sequences are MNHNS and SASEGT. The V gene lost 8 bases and the J gene lost 6 bases, with 10 bases spanning the gap. CDR3 nucleotides: TGTGCCAGCTCAGAGATCCCTGAAGCTTTCTTT. Its protein product is CASSEIPEAFF.

This clone was detected once. The V gene is TRBV28, the J gene TRBJ2-7; D tentatively reads TRBD1 or TRBD2 (5 bases each). CDR3 length: 14 residues. V was pared by 7 bases and J by 2 bases, with 15 bases between. CDR1 and CDR2 (germline): MDHEN, SYDVKM. The CDR3 DNA is TGTGCCAGCAACCTCAGGGAGTCCCCCTACGAGCAGTACTTC. Encoded protein: CASNLRESPYEQYF.

The table lists this clone with a few counts. The V call is TRBV30, the J call TRBJ1-5; D uncertain. Trimming cost V 4 bases and J 2 bases, with 6 bases left between them. The CDR3 is 12 residues long. CDR1 and CDR2 from the germline V gene are GTSNPN and SVGIG (reference sequence). DNA of the CDR3: TGTGCCTGGAAGGTCGGCAATCAGCCCCAGCATTTT. As protein: CAWKVGNQPQHF.

The chain joins TRBV5-1 to TRBJ2-1; 7 nucleotides agree with TRBD2. After removal of 0 bases from V and 4 bases from J, the junction contained 7 bases not matched to a gene. Germline values: CDR1 SGHRS, CDR2 YFSETQ. The CDR3 has 16 amino acids. The CDR3 bases are TGCGCCAGCAGCTTGGATATAGCGGGCGTATACAATGAGCAGTTCTTC. It specifies CASSLDIAGVYNEQFF.

V is TRBV10-3 and J is TRBJ1-2; D gene ambiguous. The V gene lost 7 bases and the J gene lost 9 bases, with 12 bases spanning the gap. The CDR3 spans 11 residues. The germline CDR1 and CDR2 sequences are ENHRY and SYGVKD. The CDR3 protein is CAIISGSSYTF. In nucleotides, the CDR3 is TGTGCCATCATATCAGGCAGCAGCTACACCTTC.